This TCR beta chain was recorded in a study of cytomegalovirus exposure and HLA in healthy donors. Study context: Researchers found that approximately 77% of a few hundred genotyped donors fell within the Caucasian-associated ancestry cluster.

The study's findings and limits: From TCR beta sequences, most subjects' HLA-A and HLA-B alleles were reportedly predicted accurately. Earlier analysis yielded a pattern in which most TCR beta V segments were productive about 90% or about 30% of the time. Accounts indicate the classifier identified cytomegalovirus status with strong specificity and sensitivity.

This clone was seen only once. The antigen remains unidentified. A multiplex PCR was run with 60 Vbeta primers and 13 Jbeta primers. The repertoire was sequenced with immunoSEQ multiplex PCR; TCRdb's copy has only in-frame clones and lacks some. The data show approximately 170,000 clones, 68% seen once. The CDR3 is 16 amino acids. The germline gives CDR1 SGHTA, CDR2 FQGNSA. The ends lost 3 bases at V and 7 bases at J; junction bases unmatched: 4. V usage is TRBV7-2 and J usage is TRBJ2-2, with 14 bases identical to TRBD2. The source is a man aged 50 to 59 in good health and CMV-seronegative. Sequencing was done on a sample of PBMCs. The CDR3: CASSFGLAGGGGELFF. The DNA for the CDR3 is TGTGCCAGCAGCTTTGGACTAGCGGGGGGCGGCGGGGAGCTGTTTTTT.